These 32 T cell receptor beta chains came from one sample sequenced in a study of T cell repertoires in cytomegalovirus infection (dated by TCRdb to the late 2010s). Data came from an Illumina HiSeq 1500. TCRdb took the public reads, trimmed them with fastp at Q25, ran MiXCR for clone calling and kept in-frame beta chains. When rows share a CDR3 protein, they turn into one entry using the most common DNA and genes. Here the sample has 85,000 to 120,000 distinct CDR3 sequences; about 15% occur a single time. The top ten constitute 8% of the sample. The sample was PBMCs. Source of these receptors: a human donor in good health (CMV status not recorded). Some clones in this sample may be carry-over from other donors' samples.

The chain has TRBV24-1 and TRBJ2-3; D is perhaps TRBD1 or TRBD2 (5 bases each). Trimming left V 5 bases short and J 4 bases short, with 12 bases between. The CDR3 extends over 14 amino acids. Germline values: CDR1 KGHDR, CDR2 SFDVKD. CDR3 amino acids: CATSAGTDSDTQYF. As DNA, the CDR3 is TGTGCCACCAGTGCAGGGACGGACTCAGATACGCAGTATTTT.

V gene TRBV6-2 or TRBV6-3 combines with J gene TRBJ2-1; 7 bases match TRBD2. Germline trimming cut 5 bases from V and 4 bases from J; bases unmatched to any gene: 8. Germline CDR1 and CDR2: MNHEY and SVGEGT. This CDR3 has 15 amino acids. The chain's CDR3 is CASSLIGGGYNEQFF. The CDR3 region has the DNA TGTGCCAGCAGTCTCATCGGCGGGGGTTACAATGAGCAGTTCTTC.

On this clonotype: One junction end does not reproduce the germline sequence, and a read error may be involved. The chain is built from TRBV12-3 or TRBV12-4 and TRBJ2-3; TRBD1 matches 8 bases. The CDR3 sequence is 15 residues long. The CDR3 protein is CDSSLGQGYTDTQYF. CDR3 DNA: TGTGACAGCAGTCTCGGACAGGGATACACAGATACGCAGTATTTT.

Remarks on this clonotype: This may be a read error, as it is one base from a much larger clone. The chain joins TRBV7-6 to TRBJ1-1; 10 bases map to TRBD1. Germline CDR1 and CDR2: SGHVS and FNYEAQ. V shed 7 bases and J 1 base; nucleotides not matched to a gene: 15. The CDR3 spans 18 residues. This CDR3 is CASKSAGTGERRNTEAFF. CDR3 DNA sequence: TGTGCCAGCAAATCCGCCGGGACAGGGGAGAGGAGGAACACTGAAGCTTTCTTT.

This clonotype was found many times. The chain carries TRBV19 and TRBJ1-5; D may be TRBD1 (5 bases). Germline CDR1 and CDR2: LNHDA and SQIVND (reference sequence). There are 13 residues in the CDR3. Trimming pared 10 bases from V and 2 bases from J, leaving 12 bases between. The DNA of the CDR3 is TGTGCCACTCAGTTAGGGGGCAATCAGCCCCAGCATTTT. This translates into CATQLGGNQPQHF.

A few counts support this clonotype. CDR3 sequence: CSAIEGADEKLFF. CDR3 in DNA: TGCAGCGCCATCGAGGGGGCAGATGAAAAACTGTTTTTT. This chain uses TRBV20-1 with TRBJ1-4; the match to TRBD1 covers 7 bases. The length of the CDR3 is 13 residues. Germline assignment: CDR1 DFQATT and CDR2 SNEGSKA (reference sequence).

The chain uses TRBV6-2 or TRBV6-3 and TRBJ1-6; possibly TRBD1 for D (5 bases). Germline-derived CDR1 and CDR2 are MNHEY and SVGEGT. This CDR3 has 14 residues. V lost 6 bases and J lost 6, with 12 bases in between. CDR3: CASSPRGGNSPLHF. CDR3 nucleotides: TGTGCCAGCAGCCCCCGGGGGGGTAATTCACCCCTCCACTTT.

The chain employs TRBV5-1 and TRBJ1-1; 9 positions agree with TRBD1. Germline V gives CDR1 SGHRS, CDR2 YFSETQ. CDR3 length: 17 amino acids. V shed 3 bases, J shed 3 bases, and the junction held 12 bases outside the gene matches. This CDR3 is CASSSSTGQGHDTEAFF. The CDR3 DNA sequence: TGCGCCAGCAGCTCGTCGACGGGACAGGGTCATGACACTGAAGCTTTCTTT.

This clonotype was counted between two and nine times. V usage is TRBV4-1 and J usage is TRBJ2-6; no reliable D call. In germline, CDR1 is MGHRA, CDR2 YSYEKL. The V end was cut by 1 base, the J end by 8 bases, with 9 bases between. The CDR3 is 14 amino acids. The DNA of the CDR3 is TGCGCCAGCAGCCAAGCCTCTAAGACCAACGTCCTGACTTTC. Translated: CASSQASKTNVLTF.

This clonotype was seen many times. The genes are TRBV7-2 and TRBJ1-4; tentative D call: TRBD1 (5 bases). Trimming pared 3 bases from V and 8 bases from J, leaving 13 bases between. The germline V gene encodes CDR1 SGHTA and CDR2 FQGNSA. The CDR3 sequence is 14 residues long. The CDR3 reads CASSLGRGGEKLFF. CDR3 nucleotides: TGTGCCAGCAGCTTGGGCCGCGGGGGAGAAAAACTGTTTTTT.

This clonotype was counted between two and nine times. The genes are TRBV7-2 and TRBJ2-2; D is tentatively TRBD1 or TRBD2 (5 bases each). The CDR3 spans 14 residues. V was pared by 3 bases and J by 7 bases, with 12 bases between. The germline CDR1 and CDR2 sequences are SGHTA and FQGNSA. In DNA, the CDR3 is TGTGCCAGCAGCTTCGGGGCTAGGGACGGGGAGCTGTTTTTT. It codes for CASSFGARDGELFF.

In its sample, this clonotype was seen a few times. V usage is TRBV12-3 or TRBV12-4 and J usage is TRBJ1-5; the D gene is possibly TRBD1 (5 bases). V lost 3 bases and J lost 7, with 10 bases in between. The CDR3 sequence is 13 residues long. In DNA form, the CDR3 reads TGTGCCAGCAGTTTTCAGGGAGGGCAGCCCCAGCATTTT. This sequence encodes CASSFQGGQPQHF.

This clonotype was picked up a small number of times. V usage is TRBV11-2 and J usage is TRBJ2-1; tentative D call: TRBD2 (7 bases). The germline V and J ends were trimmed by 1 base and 6 bases, with 13 bases remaining between them. CDR3 length equals 15 residues. Looked up from germline, CDR1 is SGHAT and CDR2 is FQNNGV. CDR3 sequence reads: CASSLVVGGRNEQFF. The DNA for the CDR3 is TGTGCCAGCAGCTTAGTGGTGGGGGGGCGCAATGAGCAGTTCTTC.

This chain uses TRBV20-1 with TRBJ1-2; D unresolved. The CDR3 contains 13 residues. CDR1 and CDR2 from the germline V gene are DFQATT and SNEGSKA (reference sequence). Between the trimmed V and J ends, which lost 3 bases and 8 bases, there was a span of 16 bases. The CDR3 sequence: CSAREWAEKGYTF. The CDR3 bases are TGCAGTGCTAGGGAATGGGCGGAGAAGGGCTACACCTTC.

This clonotype was detected many times. V usage is TRBV7-2 and J usage is TRBJ1-5; a weak D match, TRBD1 (6 bases). The CDR3 is made up of 14 amino acids. Germline CDR1 and CDR2: SGHTA and FQGNSA. V gave up 2 bases and J gave up 6 bases, with 11 bases separating them. CDR3 sequence reads: CASSLTGQGQPQHF. The CDR3 coding sequence is TGTGCCAGCAGCTTAACAGGGCAGGGTCAGCCCCAGCATTTT.

This clonotype has at least ten counts. Sequence at one end of the junction differs from germline and may be a read error. The rearrangement uses TRBV6-6 and TRBJ1-4; D is ambiguous. The germline V gene encodes CDR1 MNHNY and CDR2 SVGAGI (reference sequence). The CDR3 runs to 13 residues. CDR3 protein: CASSLSGNEKLFF. DNA of the CDR3: TGCGCCAGCAGCTTGTCGGGAAATGAAAAACTGTTTTTT.

The chain uses TRBV5-1 and TRBJ1-6; D gene unclear. The CDR3 sequence is 14 residues long. CDR1 SGHRS and CDR2 YFSETQ come from the germline V gene. V lost 7 bases and J lost 0, with 8 bases in between. The CDR3: CASGPGSYNSPLHF. Written as DNA, the CDR3 is TGCGCCAGCGGCCCAGGCTCCTATAATTCACCCCTCCACTTT.

In regard to this clonotype: One junction end does not reproduce the germline sequence, and a read error may be involved. The rearrangement joins TRBV20-1 to TRBJ2-7, with 9 positions matching TRBD2. Germline assignment: CDR1 DFQATT and CDR2 SNEGSKA (reference sequence). This CDR3 is built from 15 residues. CDR3 loop: CSARESGGRTYVQYF. The CDR3 coding sequence is TGCAGTGCTAGAGAAAGCGGGGGGAGAACCTACGTGCAGTACTTC.

The genes are TRBV4-2 and TRBJ1-5; possible D gene TRBD1, 6 bases. V dropped 0 bases and J dropped 0 bases, with 12 bases sitting between them. Looked up from germline, CDR1 is LGHNA and CDR2 is YNFKEQ. This CDR3 is 17 amino acids long. The CDR3 protein is CASSQDSGTYSNQPQHF. DNA for the CDR3: TGTGCCAGCAGCCAAGACTCGGGGACATATAGCAATCAGCCCCAGCATTTT.

This clonotype was counted ten times or more. V is TRBV5-1 and J is TRBJ2-3; 10 nucleotides agree with TRBD1. Germline CDR1 SGHRS, CDR2 YFSETQ. CDR3 length: 15 amino acids. V shed 4 bases and J 2 bases; nucleotides not matched to a gene: 4. The CDR3 sequence: CASSPGQGPTDTQYF. CDR3 in DNA: TGCGCCAGCAGCCCGGGACAGGGGCCCACAGATACGCAGTATTTT.

The chain couples TRBV4-1 to TRBJ2-3; TRBD1 matches at 7 bases. Germline V gene sequence: CDR1 MGHRA, CDR2 YSYEKL. V gave up 4 bases and J gave up 1 base; unmatched junction bases: 8. The CDR3 totals 16 residues. CDR3 amino acids: CASSPGTEARTDTQYF. Written as DNA, the CDR3 is TGCGCCAGCAGCCCGGGGACAGAAGCTCGCACAGATACGCAGTATTTT.

This clonotype was counted only a few times. This chain links TRBV27 with TRBJ1-5; possibly TRBD1 for D (5 bases). Germline loops: CDR1 MNHEY, CDR2 SMNVEV (reference sequence). The CDR3 covers 11 residues. V was clipped by 8 bases and J by 7 bases, with 9 bases between them. CDR3: CASGWGQPQHF. The DNA of the CDR3 is TGTGCCAGCGGCTGGGGGCAGCCCCAGCATTTT.

In its sample, this clonotype was seen many times. V usage is TRBV12-3 or TRBV12-4 and J usage is TRBJ2-5, with TRBD1 matching 9 bases. The J segment lost 5 bases and the V segment lost 6 bases, leaving 7 bases of the junction unmatched. This CDR3 comprises 14 residues. CDR3 DNA: TGTGCCAGCAGCCACAGGGGGCTGGGGGAGACCCAGTACTTC. Its protein is CASSHRGLGETQYF.

This clonotype occurred many times. The CDR3 spells CASSLEGTGEAFF. The CDR3 coding sequence is TGTGCCAGCAGCTTAGAGGGGACAGGTGAAGCTTTCTTT. The V and J genes are TRBV7-2 and TRBJ1-1; 8 bases map to TRBD1. The CDR3 is 13 residues long. In germline, CDR1 is SGHTA, CDR2 FQGNSA. The ends lost 1 base at V and 7 bases at J; junction bases unmatched: 2.

V is TRBV20-1 and J is TRBJ1-5, with D tentatively TRBD1 (6 bases). V was pared by 6 bases and J by 5 bases, with 14 bases between. The CDR3 totals 13 residues. In germline, CDR1 is DFQATT, CDR2 SNEGSKA (reference sequence). CDR3 loop: CSAPTPGDQPQHF. As DNA, the CDR3 is TGCAGTGCGCCAACGCCAGGGGATCAGCCCCAGCATTTT.

On this clonotype: One junction end disagrees with the germline gene, perhaps due to a read error. The CDR3 sequence is CVSSFWQGNTGELFF. CDR3 bases: TGTGTCAGCAGTTTCTGGCAGGGGAACACCGGGGAGCTGTTTTTT. The chain couples TRBV28 to TRBJ2-2; possibly TRBD1 for D (5 bases). This CDR3 region has 15 residues. Germline V gene sequence: CDR1 MDHEN, CDR2 SYDVKM. Full variable domain (rest looked up from reference TRBV28 and TRBJ2-2): DVKVTQSSRYLVKRTGEKVFLECVQDMDHENMFWYRQDPGLGLRLIYFSYDVKMKEKGDIPEGYSVSREKKERFSLILESASTNQTSMYLCVSSFWQGNTGELFFGEGSRLTVL.

This clonotype was found many times. The V gene is TRBV12-3 or TRBV12-4, the J gene TRBJ1-6, with a weak D call TRBD1 (6 bases). Between the trimmed V and J ends, which lost 5 bases and 3 bases, there was a span of 17 bases. The CDR3 runs to 17 residues. DNA of the CDR3: TGTGCCAGCAGTGGGGGTCGGGGGGCTATCTATAATTCACCCCTCCACTTT. Its protein is CASSGGRGAIYNSPLHF.

The rearrangement uses TRBV28 and TRBJ1-1; the D gene is possibly TRBD1 (5 bases). The CDR3 covers 13 residues. Trimming left V 4 bases short and J 4 bases short, with 10 bases between. Looked up from germline, CDR1 is MDHEN and CDR2 is SYDVKM. The CDR3 DNA sequence: TGTGCCAGCAGTTCGGAAGGGGTCACTGAAGCTTTCTTT. Residues: CASSSEGVTEAFF.

This clonotype was seen only a few times. The chain combines TRBV3-1 with TRBJ2-3; perhaps D is TRBD1 or TRBD2 (6 bases each). Germline CDR1 LGHDT, CDR2 YNNKEL (reference sequence). This CDR3 is built from 19 residues. The V and J ends lost 0 bases and 4 bases respectively, with 23 bases between them. The CDR3 sequence is CASSQDLRGPSIFADTQYF. CDR3 nucleotides: TGTGCCAGCAGCCAAGATCTCCGGGGGCCCTCTATATTCGCAGATACGCAGTATTTT.

This clonotype was recorded at least ten times. The V call is TRBV11-2, the J call TRBJ2-3, with D possibly being TRBD2 (6 bases). Germline CDR1 reads SGHAT; CDR2 reads FQNNGV. The CDR3 runs to 17 residues. Trimming took off 3 bases at V and 0 bases at J, with 16 bases between the two ends. The CDR3 coding sequence is TGTGCCAGCAGCTTCCTTTCTGGCGGGGCTAGCACAGATACGCAGTATTTT. Protein sequence: CASSFLSGGASTDTQYF.

This clonotype turned up a few times. The genes are TRBV7-9 and TRBJ2-7, with D possibly called TRBD1 or TRBD2 (5 bases each). The germline V gene has CDR1 SEHNR and CDR2 FQNEAQ (reference sequence). The CDR3 consists of 14 residues. V dropped 4 bases and J dropped 0 bases, with 10 bases sitting between them. CDR3 sequence: CASSSGPDSYEQYF. The CDR3 DNA sequence: TGTGCCAGCAGCTCGGGACCGGACTCCTACGAGCAGTACTTC. Combining the CDR3 with reference TRBV7-9 and TRBJ2-7 gives the whole variable domain DTGVSQNPRHKITKRGQNVTFRCDPISEHNRLYWYRQTLGQGPEFLTYFQNEAQLEKSRLLSDRFSAERPKGSFSTLEIQRTEQGDSAMYLCASSSGPDSYEQYFGPGTRLTVT.

The rearrangement uses TRBV29-1 and TRBJ2-3; D unresolved. CDR3 length: 11 amino acids. V lost 3 bases and J lost 4, with 5 bases in between. From germline, CDR1 is SQVTM and CDR2 ANQGSEA. The CDR3 DNA follows: TGCAGCGTTGAGACGGCAGATACGCAGTATTTT. It specifies CSVETADTQYF.